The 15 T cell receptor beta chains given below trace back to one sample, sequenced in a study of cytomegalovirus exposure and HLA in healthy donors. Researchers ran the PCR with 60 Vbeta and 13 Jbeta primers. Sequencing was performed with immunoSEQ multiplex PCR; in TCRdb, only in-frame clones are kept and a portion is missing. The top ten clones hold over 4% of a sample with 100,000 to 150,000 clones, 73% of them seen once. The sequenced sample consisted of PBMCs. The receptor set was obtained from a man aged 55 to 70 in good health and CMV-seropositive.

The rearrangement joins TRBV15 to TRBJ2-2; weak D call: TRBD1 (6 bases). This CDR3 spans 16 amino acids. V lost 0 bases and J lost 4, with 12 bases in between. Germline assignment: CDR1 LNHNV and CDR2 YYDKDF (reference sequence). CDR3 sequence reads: CATSREGGLRTGELFF. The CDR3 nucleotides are TGTGCCACCAGCAGAGAAGGGGGTTTACGCACCGGGGAGCTGTTTTTT.

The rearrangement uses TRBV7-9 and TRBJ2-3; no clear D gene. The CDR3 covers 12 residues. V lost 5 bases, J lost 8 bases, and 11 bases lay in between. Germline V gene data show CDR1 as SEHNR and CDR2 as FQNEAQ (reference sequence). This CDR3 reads CASSIPSGTQYF. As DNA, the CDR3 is TGTGCCAGCAGCATACCATCAGGTACGCAGTATTTT.

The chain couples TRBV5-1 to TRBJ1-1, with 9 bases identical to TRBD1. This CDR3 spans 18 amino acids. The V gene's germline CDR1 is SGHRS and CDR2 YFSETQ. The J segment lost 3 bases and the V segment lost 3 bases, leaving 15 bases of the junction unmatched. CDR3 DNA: TGCGCCAGCAGCTCCGTCCCGGGACAGGGTCGGAGCGACACTGAAGCTTTCTTT. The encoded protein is CASSSVPGQGRSDTEAFF.

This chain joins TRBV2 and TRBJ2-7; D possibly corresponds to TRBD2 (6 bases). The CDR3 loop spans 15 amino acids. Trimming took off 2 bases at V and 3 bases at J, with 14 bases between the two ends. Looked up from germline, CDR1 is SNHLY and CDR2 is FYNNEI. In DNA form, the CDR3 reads TGTGCCAGCAGTGAATCAAAGCGGGCCGGCTACGAGCAGTACTTC. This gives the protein CASSESKRAGYEQYF.

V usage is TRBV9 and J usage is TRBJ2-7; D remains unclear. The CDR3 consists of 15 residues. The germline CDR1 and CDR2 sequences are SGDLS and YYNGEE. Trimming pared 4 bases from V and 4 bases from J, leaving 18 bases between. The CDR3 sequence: CASSPMWSTGYEQYF. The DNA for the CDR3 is TGTGCCAGCAGCCCCATGTGGTCAACTGGTTACGAGCAGTACTTC.

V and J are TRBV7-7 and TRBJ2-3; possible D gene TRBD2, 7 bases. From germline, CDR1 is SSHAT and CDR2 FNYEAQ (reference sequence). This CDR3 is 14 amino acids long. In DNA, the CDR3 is TGTGCTAGCGGGCCAGGGGTAGGCACAGATACGCAGTATTTT. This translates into CASGPGVGTDTQYF.

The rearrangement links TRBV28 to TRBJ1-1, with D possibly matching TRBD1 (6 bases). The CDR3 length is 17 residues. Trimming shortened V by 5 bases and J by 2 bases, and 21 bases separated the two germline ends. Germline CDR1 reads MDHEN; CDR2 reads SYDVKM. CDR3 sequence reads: CASSPASGGGGNTEAFF. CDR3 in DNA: TGTGCCAGCAGTCCCGCCTCGGGAGGAGGGGGTAACACTGAAGCTTTCTTT.

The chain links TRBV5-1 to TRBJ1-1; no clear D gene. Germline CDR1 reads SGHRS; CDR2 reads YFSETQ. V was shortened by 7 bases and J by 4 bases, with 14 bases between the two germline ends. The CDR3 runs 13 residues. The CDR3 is CASAGQVGTEAFF. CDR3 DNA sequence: TGCGCCAGCGCTGGGCAGGTGGGCACTGAAGCTTTCTTT.

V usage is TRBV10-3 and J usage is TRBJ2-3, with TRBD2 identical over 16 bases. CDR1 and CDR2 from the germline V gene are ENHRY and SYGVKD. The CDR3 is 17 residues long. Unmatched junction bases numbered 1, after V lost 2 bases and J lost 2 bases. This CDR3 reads CAISEGTSGGVTDTQYF. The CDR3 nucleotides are TGTGCCATCAGTGAGGGGACTAGCGGGGGGGTCACAGATACGCAGTATTTT.

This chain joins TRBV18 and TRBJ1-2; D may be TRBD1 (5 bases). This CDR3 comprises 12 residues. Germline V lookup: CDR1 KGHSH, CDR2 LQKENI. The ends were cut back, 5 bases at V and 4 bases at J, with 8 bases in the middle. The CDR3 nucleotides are TGTGCCAGCTCAACGGGGGTCTATGGCTACACCTTC. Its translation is CASSTGVYGYTF. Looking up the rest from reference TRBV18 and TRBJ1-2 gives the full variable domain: NAGVMQNPRHLVRRRGQEARLRCSPMKGHSHVYWYRQLPEEGLKFMVYLQKENIIDESGMPKERFSAEFPKEGPSILRIQQVVRGDSAAYFCASSTGVYGYTFGSGTRLTVV.

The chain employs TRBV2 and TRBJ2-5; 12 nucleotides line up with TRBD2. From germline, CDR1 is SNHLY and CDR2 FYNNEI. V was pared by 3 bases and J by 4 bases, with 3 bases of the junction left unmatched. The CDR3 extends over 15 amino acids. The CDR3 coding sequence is TGTGCCAGCAGTGAGCTAGCGGGGGGGTTAGAGACCCAGTACTTC. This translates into CASSELAGGLETQYF.

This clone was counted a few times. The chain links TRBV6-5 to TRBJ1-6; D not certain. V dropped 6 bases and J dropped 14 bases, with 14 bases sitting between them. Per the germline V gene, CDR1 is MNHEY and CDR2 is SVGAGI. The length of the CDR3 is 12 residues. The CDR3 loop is CASSRVRDSLHF. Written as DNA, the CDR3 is TGTGCCAGCAGCCGCGTACGGGATTCCCTCCACTTT.

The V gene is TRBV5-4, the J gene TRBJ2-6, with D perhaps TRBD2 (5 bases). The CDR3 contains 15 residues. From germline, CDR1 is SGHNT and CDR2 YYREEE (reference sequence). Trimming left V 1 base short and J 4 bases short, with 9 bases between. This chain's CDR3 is CASSLPGSGANVLTF. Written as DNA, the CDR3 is TGTGCCAGCAGCTTGCCGGGGTCGGGGGCCAACGTCCTGACTTTC.

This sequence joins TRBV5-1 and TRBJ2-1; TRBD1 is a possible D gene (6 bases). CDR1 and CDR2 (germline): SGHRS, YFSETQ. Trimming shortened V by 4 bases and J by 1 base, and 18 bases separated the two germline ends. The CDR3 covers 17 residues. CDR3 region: CASSREGNRVSYNEQFF. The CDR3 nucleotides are TGCGCCAGCAGCAGAGAGGGCAACAGGGTTTCCTACAATGAGCAGTTCTTC.

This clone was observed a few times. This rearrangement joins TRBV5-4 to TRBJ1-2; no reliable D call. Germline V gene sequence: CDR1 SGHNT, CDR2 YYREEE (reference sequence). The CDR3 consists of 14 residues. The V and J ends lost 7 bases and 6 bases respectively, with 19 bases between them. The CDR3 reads CASRPYIIRDGYTF. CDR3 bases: TGTGCCAGCCGACCGTACATCATCCGGGATGGCTACACCTTC.